Listed below are T cell receptor beta chains from one sample, sequenced in a study of cytomegalovirus exposure and HLA in healthy donors. The repertoire was sequenced with immunoSEQ multiplex PCR; TCRdb's copy has only in-frame clones and lacks some. The sample has 57,000 or so clones; roughly 90% are singletons. Input material: PBMCs. Receptor source: a young woman in good health and CMV-seronegative. The CDR3 runs from the conserved cysteine through the conserved F or W. A D gene is named only where the DNA matches it firmly. The listing skips clone size in some rows; elsewhere it reads once, few, many or a size class.

V gene: TRBV25-1
clone size: .
J gene: TRBJ2-5
D gene: TRBD1
CDR3 protein: CASSIPGQGTTQYF

V gene: TRBV19
clone size: .
J gene: TRBJ1-2
D gene: .
CDR3 protein: CASSMAAQGPYGYTF

V gene: TRBV6-1
clone size: .
J gene: TRBJ2-3
D gene: TRBD2
CDR3 protein: CASSARTSGVGTDTQYF

V gene: TRBV28
clone size: .
J gene: TRBJ1-1
D gene: .
CDR3 protein: CASRESGTEAFF

V gene: TRBV28
clone size: .
J gene: TRBJ1-4
D gene: TRBD1
CDR3 protein: CASRITGGGEKLFF

V gene: TRBV5-4
clone size: .
J gene: TRBJ1-2
D gene: TRBD1
CDR3 protein: CASSNLQGGTYGYTF

V gene: TRBV30
clone size: .
J gene: TRBJ2-1
D gene: .
CDR3 protein: CAWSVVGSPEKGFF

V gene: TRBV5-5
clone size: once
J gene: TRBJ2-3
D gene: TRBD2
CDR3 protein: CASSTRGGNTDTQYF

V gene: TRBV10-1
clone size: .
J gene: TRBJ2-2
D gene: TRBD1
CDR3 protein: CASSEIGQGAGELFF

V gene: TRBV7-2
clone size: .
J gene: TRBJ2-3
D gene: TRBD2
CDR3 protein: CASSLGLAGESDTQYF

V gene: TRBV9
clone size: .
J gene: TRBJ1-4
D gene: .
CDR3 protein: CASSVGVLGGEKLFF

V gene: TRBV27
clone size: .
J gene: TRBJ1-1
D gene: TRBD1
CDR3 protein: CASSRQGRDSTFF

V gene: TRBV28
clone size: .
J gene: TRBJ2-1
D gene: .
CDR3 protein: CASSLMGSEQFF

V gene: TRBV25-1
clone size: once
J gene: TRBJ1-5
D gene: TRBD1
CDR3 protein: CASSGPTGSDQPQHF

V gene: TRBV7-3
clone size: .
J gene: TRBJ2-2
D gene: .
CDR3 protein: CASSMVGVNTGELFF

V gene: TRBV27
clone size: .
J gene: TRBJ2-7
D gene: TRBD2
CDR3 protein: CASSGPGTNIYEQYF

V gene: TRBV5-1
clone size: .
J gene: TRBJ2-1
D gene: .
CDR3 protein: CASSLEADSLFF

V gene: TRBV6-6
clone size: .
J gene: TRBJ2-1
D gene: TRBD2
CDR3 protein: CASVAGPYRGEQFF

V gene: TRBV27
clone size: .
J gene: TRBJ2-7
D gene: .
CDR3 protein: CASSFTGQRLTYEQYF

V gene: TRBV14
clone size: .
J gene: TRBJ2-7
D gene: TRBD2
CDR3 protein: CASSHATSASPYEQYF

V gene: TRBV18
clone size: few
J gene: TRBJ2-1
D gene: TRBD2
CDR3 protein: CASSPSTSETPAYNEQFF

V gene: TRBV28
clone size: .
J gene: TRBJ1-2
D gene: TRBD1
CDR3 protein: CASSPLTGVERRGDYGYTF

V gene: TRBV6-6
clone size: few
J gene: TRBJ1-1
D gene: TRBD1
CDR3 protein: CASSYSETGPAFF

V gene: TRBV7-9
clone size: .
J gene: TRBJ2-1
D gene: TRBD2
CDR3 protein: CASSSGTSGIYEQFF

V gene: TRBV19
clone size: .
J gene: TRBJ1-2
D gene: .
CDR3 protein: CASSPDGLYGYTF

V gene: TRBV19
clone size: .
J gene: TRBJ1-2
D gene: TRBD1
CDR3 protein: CASTTGAGFGYTF

V gene: TRBV20-1
clone size: .
J gene: TRBJ1-2
D gene: .
CDR3 protein: CSVTAGAGYTF

V gene: TRBV6-1
clone size: .
J gene: TRBJ2-7
D gene: .
CDR3 protein: CASSESSGEMYEQYF

V gene: TRBV21-1
clone size: .
J gene: TRBJ2-2
D gene: .
CDR3 protein: CASSGRLAGYTGELFF

V gene: TRBV7-3
clone size: once
J gene: TRBJ2-7
D gene: .
CDR3 protein: CASSLINRGEQYF

V gene: TRBV9
clone size: .
J gene: TRBJ2-1
D gene: TRBD1
CDR3 protein: CASSGWGDRAHNEQFF